Listed below are T cell receptor beta chains from one sample, sequenced in a study of spatial heterogeneity in lung cancer. From the 5' RACE reads, TCRdb called clonotypes with MiXCR, one entry per CDR3 protein. The sample lists some 120,000 distinct CDR3 sequences; 12% were seen once. The sequenced sample was PBMCs, obtained at follow-up. These receptors came from a male donor with early-stage non-small cell lung cancer. Both conserved end residues are part of each CDR3.

cdr3_aa	v_call	j_call
CASRQGLGGNTIYF	TRBV6-5	TRBJ1-3
CSVGQGGYTGELFF	TRBV29-1	TRBJ2-2
CSARVRTEDTQYF	TRBV20-1	TRBJ2-3
CSAGSGDRTIGYTF	TRBV20-1	TRBJ1-2
CASSPARGQSYEQYF	TRBV12-3/TRBV12-4	TRBJ2-7
CASSLGPGPNQPQHF	TRBV19	TRBJ1-5
CASSPERQETQYF	TRBV12-3/TRBV12-4	TRBJ2-5
CASVGQGATGELFF	TRBV2	TRBJ2-2
CAPQLGGTAPYEQYF	TRBV9	TRBJ2-7
CASSAMRSYEQYF	TRBV6-1	TRBJ2-7
CASSSGTGYNEQFF	TRBV5-1	TRBJ2-1
CASSYRRVGGYYEQYF	TRBV21-1	TRBJ2-7
CASSKGADQPQHF	TRBV5-1	TRBJ1-5
CSGSLGRADTQYF	TRBV29-1	TRBJ2-3
CASSYSTGSVYNEQFF	TRBV6-5	TRBJ2-1
CASSVGGELFF	TRBV7-3	TRBJ2-2
CASSQDRRVTNEKLFF	TRBV4-2	TRBJ1-4
CAISERDRGGYEQYF	TRBV10-3	TRBJ2-7
CASSQGPSGDYEQYF	TRBV4-3	TRBJ2-7
CASRNGFEQYF	TRBV6-5	TRBJ2-7
CASSPRDRTKTAFF	TRBV7-8	TRBJ1-1
CASSYGGGGFSYEQYF	TRBV6-5	TRBJ2-7
CSARRAGGLRTDTQYF	TRBV20-1	TRBJ2-3
CASSLERHGGEQFF	TRBV13	TRBJ2-1
CASSIGGTPDTQYF	TRBV19	TRBJ2-3
CASSLGDRNTEAFF	TRBV5-4	TRBJ1-1